This entry describes one T cell receptor (beta chain). This sample was taken from a study of blood T cell repertoires in COVID-19. Study overall: Samples taken during acute and convalescent COVID-19 were collected in the United States, Italy and Spain. Sources were T cells, B-cell-depleted T cells, or PBMCs; the material itself was cDNA or gDNA.

This CDR3 is built from 16 residues. V dropped 4 bases and J dropped 0 bases, with 12 bases sitting between them. Germline loops: CDR1 SSHAT, CDR2 FNYEAQ (reference sequence). Source study methods: It was from reference gene primer amplification that nucleated cell counts were estimated. TCRdb keeps only in-frame clones here, not all; method: immunoSEQ multiplex PCR. That table gives V, J and clone size, and the DNA gave D and trimming. The data contain about 200,000 clones, over 70% of them singletons. The chain has TRBV7-7 and TRBJ2-2; D might be TRBD2 (5 bases). The sequence was collected from a woman older than 75 with acute or convalescent COVID-19. Input material: peripheral blood. In DNA form, the CDR3 reads TGTGCCAGCAGCTCACCGGAGGCTCCGAACACCGGGGAGCTGTTTTTT. Encoded protein: CASSSPEAPNTGELFF.